These 12 T cell receptor beta chains share one sample of origin, sequenced in a study of CXCR3-negative and CXCR3-positive naive CD8 T cells. Study results and caveats: More hydrophobic TRB CDR3s occurred in CXCR3-positive than in CXCR3-negative naive cells.

5' RACE that incorporated UMI labels was used to prepare the TRB cDNA libraries. TCRdb re-called the 5' RACE reads; every CDR3 protein appears as one record, without DNA. This sample's table reports 6,000 or so distinct CDR3 sequences. No antigen is known for these receptors. Material: naive CXCR3+ CD8+ T cells from blood. Described subset: CD45RO-CCR7+CD27+CD95- naive CD8+ T cells expressing CXCR3 (TNR3+). The receptors come from a human donor in good health. Some clones in this sample may be carry-over from other donors' samples.

Frequency places this clonotype as medium-sized. The chain combines TRBV29-1 with TRBJ2-2. The CDR3 covers 12 residues. Per the germline V gene, CDR1 is SQVTM and CDR2 is ANQGSEA. The CDR3 sequence is CSVVRETGELFF.

This clonotype is classed as medium-sized by frequency. The chain joins TRBV27 to TRBJ1-1; TCRdb calls TRBD1, which cannot be checked without DNA. Germline V gene lookup returns CDR1 MNHEY and CDR2 SMNVEV (reference sequence). This CDR3 has 12 amino acids. The CDR3 spells CASRLQGSEAFF.

This clonotype is classed as medium-sized by frequency. This sequence joins TRBV2 and TRBJ2-7; TCRdb outputs TRBD1, but without DNA this stays unchecked. The CDR3 contains 15 residues. CDR1 SNHLY and CDR2 FYNNEI come from the germline V gene. The CDR3 spells CASSPTRDRSYEQYF. Together with reference TRBV2 and TRBJ2-7, the CDR3 gives the full variable domain: EPEVTQTPSHQVTQMGQEVILRCVPISNHLYFYWYRQILGQKVEFLVSFYNNEISEKSEIFDDQFSVERPDGSNFTLKIRSTKLEDSAMYFCASSPTRDRSYEQYFGPGTRLTVT.

V and J are TRBV28 and TRBJ2-2; TCRdb outputs TRBD1, but without DNA this stays unchecked. The CDR3 runs to 15 residues. Germline V gene data show CDR1 as MDHEN and CDR2 as SYDVKM. CDR3 residues: CASSWDRGNTGELFF.

The genes are TRBV19 and TRBJ2-1; TCRdb's assignment of TRBD2 cannot be checked, as there is no DNA. Germline V lookup: CDR1 LNHDA, CDR2 SQIVND (reference sequence). The CDR3 consists of 15 residues. The CDR3 reads CASSIGLAGYNEQFF.

Frequency places this clonotype as medium-sized. The rearrangement uses TRBV24-1 and TRBJ2-1; TCRdb lists TRBD2, though no DNA is available to test this call. The CDR3 runs 14 residues. Germline CDR1 reads KGHDR; CDR2 reads SFDVKD. CDR3: CATSDASVDNEQFF.

Judged by frequency, this clonotype is medium-sized. The chain has TRBV29-1 and TRBJ2-7; lacking DNA, the TRBD1 call made by TCRdb goes unchecked. The CDR3 is made up of 17 amino acids. Germline CDR1 SQVTM, CDR2 ANQGSEA. The CDR3 is CSVEEALDRDETYEQYF.

The rearrangement joins TRBV19 to TRBJ2-7. The CDR3 sequence is 13 residues long. The germline gives CDR1 LNHDA, CDR2 SQIVND (reference sequence). CDR3 region: CASSIVPSYEQYF. The variable domain in full, completed from reference TRBV19 and TRBJ2-7, reads DGGITQSPKYLFRKEGQNVTLSCEQNLNHDAMYWYRQDPGQGLRLIYYSQIVNDFQKGDIAEGYSVSREKKESFPLTVTSAQKNPTAFYLCASSIVPSYEQYFGPGTRLTVT.

The chain uses TRBV7-9 and TRBJ1-1; TCRdb's D call of TRBD1 is untestable without DNA. Germline CDR1 is SEHNR and CDR2 is FQNEAQ (reference sequence). The CDR3 is 16 residues long. CDR3 region: CASSTSRTDLDTEAFF.

V usage is TRBV27 and J usage is TRBJ2-3. The CDR3 totals 14 residues. CDR1 is MNHEY and CDR2 is SMNVEV in the germline V gene (reference sequence). The CDR3: CASSFDRSTDTQYF.

CDR3: CASSRTLPTGELFF. This chain uses TRBV6-2 or TRBV6-3 with TRBJ2-2; TCRdb picks TRBD2, but there is no DNA to check that call. The CDR3 extends over 14 amino acids. CDR1 is MNHEY and CDR2 is SVGEGT in the germline V gene.

According to its frequency, this clonotype is medium-sized (0.01 to 0.1%). The chain joins TRBV7-8 to TRBJ2-1; the D gene TCRdb calls, TRBD2, cannot be checked with no DNA. Germline lookup yields CDR1 SGHVS and CDR2 FQNEAQ. This CDR3 is 14 amino acids long. CDR3 loop: CASSLLAIYNEQFF.